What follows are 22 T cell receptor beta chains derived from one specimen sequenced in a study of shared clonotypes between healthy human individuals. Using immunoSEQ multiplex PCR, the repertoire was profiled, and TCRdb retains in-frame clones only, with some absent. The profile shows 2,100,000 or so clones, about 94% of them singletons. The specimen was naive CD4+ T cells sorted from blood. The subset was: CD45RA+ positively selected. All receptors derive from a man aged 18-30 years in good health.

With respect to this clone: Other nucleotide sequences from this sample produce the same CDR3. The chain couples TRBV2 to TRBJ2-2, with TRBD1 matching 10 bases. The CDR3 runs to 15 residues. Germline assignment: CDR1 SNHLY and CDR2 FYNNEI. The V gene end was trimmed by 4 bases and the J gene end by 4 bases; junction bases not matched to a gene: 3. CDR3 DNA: TGTGCCAGCAGTGGACAGGGGGCCGGCACCGGGGAGCTGTTTTTT. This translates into CASSGQGAGTGELFF.

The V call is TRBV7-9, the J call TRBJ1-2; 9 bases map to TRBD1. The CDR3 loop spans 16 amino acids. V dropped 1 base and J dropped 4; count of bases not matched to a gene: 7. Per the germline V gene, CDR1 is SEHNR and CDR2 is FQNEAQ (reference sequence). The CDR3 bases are TGTGCCAGCAGCTTAGTCCCGACAGGGGGTGGCTATGGCTACACCTTC. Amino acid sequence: CASSLVPTGGGYGYTF.

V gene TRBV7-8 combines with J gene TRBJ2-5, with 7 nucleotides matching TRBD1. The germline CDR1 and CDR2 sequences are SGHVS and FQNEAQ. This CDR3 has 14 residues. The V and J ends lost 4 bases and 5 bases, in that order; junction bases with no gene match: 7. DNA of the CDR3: TGTGCCAGCAGCTCCAATACAGGGGTTGAGACCCAGTACTTC. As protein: CASSSNTGVETQYF.

The CDR3 nucleotides read TGTGCCAGCATTGGCGGTGGCTCCGGCTCCTACGAGCAGTACTTC. This gives the protein CASIGGGSGSYEQYF. The chain uses TRBV6-1 and TRBJ2-7, with no clear D. V was clipped by 7 bases and J by 0 bases, with 16 bases between them. Germline V gene data show CDR1 as MNHNS and CDR2 as SASEGT. This CDR3 is 15 amino acids long.

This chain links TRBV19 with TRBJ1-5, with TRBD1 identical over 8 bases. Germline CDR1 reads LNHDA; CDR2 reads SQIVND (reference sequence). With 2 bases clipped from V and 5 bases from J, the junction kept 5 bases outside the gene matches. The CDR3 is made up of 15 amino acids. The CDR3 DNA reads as TGTGCCAGTAGTATATCCGGACAGGGCTATCAGCCCCAGCATTTT. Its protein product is CASSISGQGYQPQHF.

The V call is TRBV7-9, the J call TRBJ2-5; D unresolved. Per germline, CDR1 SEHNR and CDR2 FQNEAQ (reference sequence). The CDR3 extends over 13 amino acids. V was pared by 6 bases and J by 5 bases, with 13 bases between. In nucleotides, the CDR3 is TGTGCCAGCAGTCCCTCGGCGCCGGAGACCCAGTACTTC. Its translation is CASSPSAPETQYF. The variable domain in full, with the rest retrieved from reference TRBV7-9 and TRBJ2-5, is DTGVSQNPRHKITKRGQNVTFRCDPISEHNRLYWYRQTLGQGPEFLTYFQNEAQLEKSRLLSDRFSAERPKGSFSTLEIQRTEQGDSAMYLCASSPSAPETQYFGPGTRLLVL.

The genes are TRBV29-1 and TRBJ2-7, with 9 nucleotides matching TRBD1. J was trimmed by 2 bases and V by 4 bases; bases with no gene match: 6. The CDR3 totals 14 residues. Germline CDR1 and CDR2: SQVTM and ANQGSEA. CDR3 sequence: CSVAKTGGTYEQYF. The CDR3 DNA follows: TGCAGCGTTGCCAAGACAGGGGGAACCTACGAGCAGTACTTC.

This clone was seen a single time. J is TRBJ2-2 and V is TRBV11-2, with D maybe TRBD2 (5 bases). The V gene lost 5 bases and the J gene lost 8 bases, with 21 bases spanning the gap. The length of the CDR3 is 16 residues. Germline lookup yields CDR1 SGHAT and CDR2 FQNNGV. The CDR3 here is CASSPRLSAVQGELFF. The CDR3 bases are TGTGCCAGCAGCCCTCGACTAAGTGCGGTTCAAGGGGAGCTGTTTTTT.

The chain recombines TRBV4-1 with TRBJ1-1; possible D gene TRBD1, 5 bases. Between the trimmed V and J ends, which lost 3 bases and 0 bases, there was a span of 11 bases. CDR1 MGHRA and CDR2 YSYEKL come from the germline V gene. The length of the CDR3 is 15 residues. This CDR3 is CASSHHGTVNTEAFF. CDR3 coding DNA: TGCGCCAGCAGCCACCACGGGACGGTGAACACTGAAGCTTTCTTT.

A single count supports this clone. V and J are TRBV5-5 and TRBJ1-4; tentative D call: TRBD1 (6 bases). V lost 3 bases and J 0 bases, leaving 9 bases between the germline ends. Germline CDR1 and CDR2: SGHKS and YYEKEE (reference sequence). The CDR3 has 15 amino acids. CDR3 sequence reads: CASSYGTTTNEKLFF. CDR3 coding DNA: TGTGCCAGCAGCTACGGGACAACAACTAATGAAAAACTGTTTTTT.

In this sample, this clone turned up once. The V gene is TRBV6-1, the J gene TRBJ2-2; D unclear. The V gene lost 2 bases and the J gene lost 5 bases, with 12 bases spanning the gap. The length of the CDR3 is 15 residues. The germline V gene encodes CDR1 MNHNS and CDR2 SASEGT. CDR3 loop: CASSESPPSTGELFF. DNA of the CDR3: TGTGCCAGCAGTGAATCCCCTCCTAGTACCGGGGAGCTGTTTTTT.

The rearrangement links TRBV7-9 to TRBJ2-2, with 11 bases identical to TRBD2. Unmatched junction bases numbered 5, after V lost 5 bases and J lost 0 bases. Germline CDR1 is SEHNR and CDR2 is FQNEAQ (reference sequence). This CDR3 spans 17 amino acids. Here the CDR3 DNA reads TGTGCCAGCAGCGGGACTAGCGGACAAGCGAACACCGGGGAGCTGTTTTTT. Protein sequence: CASSGTSGQANTGELFF.

The CDR3 loop reads CASSVRLAGARDTQYF. Here the CDR3 DNA reads TGTGCCAGCAGCGTCAGACTAGCGGGAGCGAGAGATACGCAGTATTTT. The chain has TRBV9 and TRBJ2-3; TRBD2 agrees at 12 bases. Germline-derived CDR1 and CDR2 are SGDLS and YYNGEE. CDR3 length equals 16 residues. With V trimmed by 2 bases and J by 5 bases, 6 bases remained unmatched.

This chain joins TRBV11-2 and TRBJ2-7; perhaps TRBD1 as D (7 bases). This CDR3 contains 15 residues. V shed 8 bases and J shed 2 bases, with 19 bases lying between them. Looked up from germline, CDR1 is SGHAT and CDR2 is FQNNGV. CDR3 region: CASASGPGGTYEQYF. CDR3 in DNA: TGTGCCAGCGCGAGCGGACCAGGGGGGACCTACGAGCAGTACTTC.

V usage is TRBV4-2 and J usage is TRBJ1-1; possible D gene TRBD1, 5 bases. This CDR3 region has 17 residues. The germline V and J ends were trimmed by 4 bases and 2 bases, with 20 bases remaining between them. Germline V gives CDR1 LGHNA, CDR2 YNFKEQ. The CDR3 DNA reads TGTGCCAGCAGCCCAGGATGGGTCTCCGGGGGAAACACTGAAGCTTTCTTT. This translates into CASSPGWVSGGNTEAFF.

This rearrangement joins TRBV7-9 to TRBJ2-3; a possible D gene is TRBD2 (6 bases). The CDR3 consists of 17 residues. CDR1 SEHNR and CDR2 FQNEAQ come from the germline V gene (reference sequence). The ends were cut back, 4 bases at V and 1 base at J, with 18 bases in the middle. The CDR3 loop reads CASSWTGVRIGTDTQYF. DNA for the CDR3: TGTGCCAGCAGCTGGACGGGGGTGAGGATCGGCACAGATACGCAGTATTTT.

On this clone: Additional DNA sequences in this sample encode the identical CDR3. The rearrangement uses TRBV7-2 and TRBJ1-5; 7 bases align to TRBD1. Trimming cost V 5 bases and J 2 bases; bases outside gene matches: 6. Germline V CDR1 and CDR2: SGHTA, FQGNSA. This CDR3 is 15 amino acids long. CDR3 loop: CASSPGQWGNQPQHF. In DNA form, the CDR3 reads TGTGCCAGCAGCCCGGGACAGTGGGGCAATCAGCCCCAGCATTTT.

The CDR3 here is CASSLWGRGNVNEKLFF. Here the CDR3 DNA reads TGCGCCAGCAGCCTTTGGGGGAGGGGCAACGTTAATGAAAAACTGTTTTTT. The chain has TRBV4-1 and TRBJ1-4, with D perhaps matching TRBD1 (5 bases). V was pared by 4 bases and J by 4 bases, with 19 bases between. The germline V gene has CDR1 MGHRA and CDR2 YSYEKL. CDR3 length: 17 amino acids.

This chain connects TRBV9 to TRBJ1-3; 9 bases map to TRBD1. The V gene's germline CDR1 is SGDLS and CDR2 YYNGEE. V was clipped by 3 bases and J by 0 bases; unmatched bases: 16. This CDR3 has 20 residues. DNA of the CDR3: TGTGCCAGCAGCGCCGGTTTTCTTAAAGGGACAGGGAGCTCTGGAAACACCATATATTTT. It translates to CASSAGFLKGTGSSGNTIYF. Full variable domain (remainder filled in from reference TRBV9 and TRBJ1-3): DSGVTQTPKHLITATGQRVTLRCSPRSGDLSVYWYQQSLDQGLQFLIQYYNGEERAKGNILERFSAQQFPDLHSELNLSSLELGDSALYFCASSAGFLKGTGSSGNTIYFGEGSWLTVV.

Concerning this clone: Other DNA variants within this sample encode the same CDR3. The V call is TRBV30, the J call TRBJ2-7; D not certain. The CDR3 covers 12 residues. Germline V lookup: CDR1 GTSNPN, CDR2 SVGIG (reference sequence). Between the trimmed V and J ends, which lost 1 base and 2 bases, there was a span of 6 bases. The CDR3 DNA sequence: TGTGCCTGGAGTGGCGCTACCTACGAGCAGTACTTC. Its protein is CAWSGATYEQYF.

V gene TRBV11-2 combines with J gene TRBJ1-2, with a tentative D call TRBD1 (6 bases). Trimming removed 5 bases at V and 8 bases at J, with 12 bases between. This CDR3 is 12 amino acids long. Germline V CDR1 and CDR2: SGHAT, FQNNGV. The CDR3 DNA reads TGTGCCAGCAGCCCAGGGACAATCGGCTACACCTTC. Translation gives CASSPGTIGYTF.

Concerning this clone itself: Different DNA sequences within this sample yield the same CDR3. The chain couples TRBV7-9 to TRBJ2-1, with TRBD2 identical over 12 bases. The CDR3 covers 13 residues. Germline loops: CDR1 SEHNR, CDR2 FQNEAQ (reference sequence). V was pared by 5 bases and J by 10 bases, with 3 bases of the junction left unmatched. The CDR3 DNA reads TGTGCCAGCAGCCCGGGACTAGCGGGCGAGCAGTTCTTC. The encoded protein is CASSPGLAGEQFF.